Listed here is a single TCR beta chain. As yet, its antigen is unknown. This sample stems from a study of blood T cells in healthy people across ages. Study context: The template switching approach captured approximately one barcoded beta molecule for every two T cells. Study-wide points: There was a strong correlation between TCR beta diversity and naive T cell percentage.

Primers used in a second PCR of roughly 7 to 12 cycles were a sample-barcoded 5' primer and a J-beta primer mix. Each single sample gave us at least 2.5 million CDR3-containing paired-end reads. TCRdb called the 5' RACE reads again in MiXCR, with one record for every CDR3 protein. The sample lists hundreds of thousands of distinct CDR3 sequences, about 59% occurring once. With each sample, at least 5 micrograms of total RNA were extracted. The CDR3 consists of 15 residues. Germline V gene data show CDR1 as SGDLS and CDR2 as YYNGEE. The V gene lost 3 bases and the J gene lost 0 bases, with 13 bases spanning the gap.

The sequence was obtained from a man aged 25-40 years in good health. This chain joins TRBV9 and TRBJ2-7; D is possibly TRBD1 or TRBD2 (5 bases each). The sequencing sample was made of blood. As DNA, the CDR3 is TGTGCCAGCAGCGGGCCCGGGACGGACTCCTACGAGCAGTACTTC. The encoded protein is CASSGPGTDSYEQYF.